This T cell receptor (beta chain) comes out of a study of T cell repertoires in cytomegalovirus infection. Across the whole study: Shared public TCR beta signatures pointed to both CMV infection and a matching HLA type.

This clonotype was recorded many times. Antigen specificity is unknown. The length of the CDR3 is 17 residues. Per germline, CDR1 SGHVS and CDR2 FQNEAQ. The junction had 17 bases not matched to a gene; V was cut back by 5 bases and J by 7 bases. TCRdb reprocessed the reads with MiXCR, giving one entry per CDR3 protein. The sample records about 310,000 distinct CDR3 sequences, 25% being singletons. This receptor was identified in a human donor in good health (CMV status not recorded). Some clones in this sample may be carry-over from other donors' samples. This material consisted of cultured PBMCs, taken from culture after CMV antigen stimulation. J is TRBJ2-1 and V is TRBV7-8, with 7 nucleotides matching TRBD2. The CDR3 DNA reads TGTGCCAGCAGCCCGAGGACTAGTCCCAAGACTCATAATGAGCAGTTCTTC. Its protein product is CASSPRTSPKTHNEQFF.